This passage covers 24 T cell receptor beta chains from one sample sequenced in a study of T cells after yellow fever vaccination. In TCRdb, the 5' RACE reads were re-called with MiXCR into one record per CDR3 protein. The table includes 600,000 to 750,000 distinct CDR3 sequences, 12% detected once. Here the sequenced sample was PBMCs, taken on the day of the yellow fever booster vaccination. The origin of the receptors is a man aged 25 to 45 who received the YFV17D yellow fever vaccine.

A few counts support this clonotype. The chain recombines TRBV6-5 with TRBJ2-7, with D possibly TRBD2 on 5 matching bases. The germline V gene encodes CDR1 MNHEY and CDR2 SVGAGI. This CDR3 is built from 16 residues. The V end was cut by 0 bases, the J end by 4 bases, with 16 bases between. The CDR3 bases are TGTGCCAGCAGTTACTCTTCCGGGAACTACTTGTACGAGCAGTACTTC. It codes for CASSYSSGNYLYEQYF.

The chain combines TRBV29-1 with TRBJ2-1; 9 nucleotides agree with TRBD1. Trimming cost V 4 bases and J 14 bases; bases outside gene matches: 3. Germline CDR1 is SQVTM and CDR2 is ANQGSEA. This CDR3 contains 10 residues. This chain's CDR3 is CSVAGQGEFF. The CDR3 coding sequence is TGCAGCGTTGCGGGACAGGGCGAGTTCTTC.

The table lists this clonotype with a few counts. The CDR3: CSAPPPPGDLYNEQFF. In DNA form, the CDR3 reads TGCAGTGCCCCACCCCCTCCGGGAGACCTCTACAATGAGCAGTTCTTC. The chain recombines TRBV20-1 with TRBJ2-1, with D perhaps TRBD2 (6 bases). Trimming took 6 bases from V and 3 from J, leaving 21 bases between them. The CDR3 is 16 amino acids. CDR1 and CDR2 from the germline V gene are DFQATT and SNEGSKA (reference sequence).

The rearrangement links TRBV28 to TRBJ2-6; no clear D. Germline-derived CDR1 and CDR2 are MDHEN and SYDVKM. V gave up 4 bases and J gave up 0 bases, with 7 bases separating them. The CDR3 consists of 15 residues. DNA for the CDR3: TGTGCCAGCAGTTACCGGAGCTCTGGGGCCAACGTCCTGACTTTC. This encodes CASSYRSSGANVLTF.

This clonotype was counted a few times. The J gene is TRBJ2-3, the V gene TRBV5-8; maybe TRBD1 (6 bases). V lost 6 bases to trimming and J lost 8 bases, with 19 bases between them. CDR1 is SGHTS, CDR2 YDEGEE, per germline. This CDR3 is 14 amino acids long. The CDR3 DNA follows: TGTGCCAGCACCCCCAGTCAGGGGATTCCTACGCAGTATTTT. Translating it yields CASTPSQGIPTQYF.

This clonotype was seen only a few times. The CDR3 reads CASTPGDREYHEQYF. DNA of the CDR3: TGTGCCAGCACCCCAGGGGACAGGGAGTACCACGAGCAGTACTTC. The chain uses TRBV28 and TRBJ2-7; 9 positions agree with TRBD1. Per germline, CDR1 MDHEN and CDR2 SYDVKM. The CDR3 has 15 amino acids. V lost 7 bases, J lost 5 bases, and 12 bases stayed unmatched.

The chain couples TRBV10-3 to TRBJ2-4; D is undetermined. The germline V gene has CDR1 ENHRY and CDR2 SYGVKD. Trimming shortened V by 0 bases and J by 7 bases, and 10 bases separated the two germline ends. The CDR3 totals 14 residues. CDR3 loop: CAISESPSFNIQYF. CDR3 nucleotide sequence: TGTGCCATCAGTGAGTCTCCCTCTTTTAACATTCAGTACTTC.

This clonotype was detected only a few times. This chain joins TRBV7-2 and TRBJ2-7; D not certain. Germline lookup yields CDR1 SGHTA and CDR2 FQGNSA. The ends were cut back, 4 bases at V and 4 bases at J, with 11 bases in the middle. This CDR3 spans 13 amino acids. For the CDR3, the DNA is TGTGCCAGCAGCTATTCTGATTTGTACGAGCAGTACTTC. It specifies CASSYSDLYEQYF.

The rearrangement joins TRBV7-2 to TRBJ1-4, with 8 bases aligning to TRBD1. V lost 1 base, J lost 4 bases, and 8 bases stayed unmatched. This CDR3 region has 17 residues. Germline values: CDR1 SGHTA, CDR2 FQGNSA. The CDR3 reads CASSLVGRGPHNEKLFF. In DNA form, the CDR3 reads TGTGCCAGCAGCTTAGTGGGCAGGGGGCCGCATAATGAAAAACTGTTTTTT.

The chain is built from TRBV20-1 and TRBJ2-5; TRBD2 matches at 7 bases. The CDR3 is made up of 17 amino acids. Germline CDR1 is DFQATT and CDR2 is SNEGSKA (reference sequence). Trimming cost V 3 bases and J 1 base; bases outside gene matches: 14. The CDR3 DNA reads TGCAGTGCTAGTTCGGCGGTCCTAGCGGACGCCCAAGAGACCCAGTACTTC. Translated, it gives CSASSAVLADAQETQYF.

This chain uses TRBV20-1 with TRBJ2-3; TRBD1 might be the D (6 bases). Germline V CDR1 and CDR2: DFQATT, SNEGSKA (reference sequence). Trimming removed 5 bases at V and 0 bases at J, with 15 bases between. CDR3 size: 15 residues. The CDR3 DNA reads TGCAGTGCTGGGGGCCATGAATCTAGCACAGATACGCAGTATTTT. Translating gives CSAGGHESSTDTQYF.

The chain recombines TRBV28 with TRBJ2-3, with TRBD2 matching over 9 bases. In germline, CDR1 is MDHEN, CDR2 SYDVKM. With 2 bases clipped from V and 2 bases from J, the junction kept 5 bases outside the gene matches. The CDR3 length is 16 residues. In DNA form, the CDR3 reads TGTGCCAGCAGTTTAGAAGGACTAGCGATCACAGATACGCAGTATTTT. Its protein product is CASSLEGLAITDTQYF.

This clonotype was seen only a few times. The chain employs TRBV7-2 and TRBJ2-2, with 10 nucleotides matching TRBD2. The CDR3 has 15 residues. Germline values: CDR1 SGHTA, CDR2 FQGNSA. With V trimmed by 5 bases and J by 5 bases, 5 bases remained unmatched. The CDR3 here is CASSRSSGSTGELFF. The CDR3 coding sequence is TGTGCCAGCAGCAGGTCTAGCGGGAGTACCGGGGAGCTGTTTTTT.

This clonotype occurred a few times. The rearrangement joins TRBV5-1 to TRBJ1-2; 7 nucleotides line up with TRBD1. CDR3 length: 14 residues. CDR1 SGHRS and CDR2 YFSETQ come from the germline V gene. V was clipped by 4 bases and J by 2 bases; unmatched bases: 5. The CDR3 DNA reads TGCGCCAGCAGCCCGGCGGGACAGAACTATGGCTACACCTTC. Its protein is CASSPAGQNYGYTF.

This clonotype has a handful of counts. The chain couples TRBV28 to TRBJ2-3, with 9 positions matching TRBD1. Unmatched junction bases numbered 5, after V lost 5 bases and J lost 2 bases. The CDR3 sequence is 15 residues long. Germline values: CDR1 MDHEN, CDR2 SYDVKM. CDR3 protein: CASSRDRENTDTQYF. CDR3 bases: TGTGCCAGCAGTCGGGACAGGGAAAACACAGATACGCAGTATTTT.

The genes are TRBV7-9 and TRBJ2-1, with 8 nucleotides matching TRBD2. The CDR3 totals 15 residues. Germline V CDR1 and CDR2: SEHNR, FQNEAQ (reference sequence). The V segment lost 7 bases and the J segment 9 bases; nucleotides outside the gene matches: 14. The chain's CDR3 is CASTDTLREVGEQFF. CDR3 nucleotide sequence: TGTGCCAGCACCGATACCCTGCGGGAGGTGGGTGAGCAGTTCTTC.

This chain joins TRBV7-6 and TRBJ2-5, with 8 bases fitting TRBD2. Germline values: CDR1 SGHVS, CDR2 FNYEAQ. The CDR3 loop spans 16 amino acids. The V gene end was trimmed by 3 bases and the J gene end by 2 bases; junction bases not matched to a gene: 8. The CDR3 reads CASSFSTSAIQETQYF. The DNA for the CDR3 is TGTGCCAGCAGCTTTTCGACTAGCGCGATACAAGAGACCCAGTACTTC. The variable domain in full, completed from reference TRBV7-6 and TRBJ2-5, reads GAGVSQSPRYKVTKRGQDVALRCDPISGHVSLYWYRQALGQGPEFLTYFNYEAQQDKSGLPNDRFSAERPEGSISTLTIQRTEQRDSAMYRCASSFSTSAIQETQYFGPGTRLLVL.

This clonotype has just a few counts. DNA of the CDR3: TGTGCCAGCAGTCCCCTCGACAGAGGCTGGACCTACGAGCAGTACTTC. It translates to CASSPLDRGWTYEQYF. This sequence joins TRBV28 and TRBJ2-7; D is perhaps TRBD1 (5 bases). Looked up from germline, CDR1 is MDHEN and CDR2 is SYDVKM. The CDR3 runs 16 residues. The V end lost 5 bases, the J end lost 2 bases, and 19 bases lay between the germline ends.

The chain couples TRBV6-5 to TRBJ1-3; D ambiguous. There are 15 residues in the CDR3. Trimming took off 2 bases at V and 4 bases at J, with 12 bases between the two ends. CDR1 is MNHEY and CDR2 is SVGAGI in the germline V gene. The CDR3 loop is CASSYEWGSGNTIYF. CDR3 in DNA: TGTGCCAGCAGTTACGAATGGGGTTCCGGAAACACCATATATTTT.

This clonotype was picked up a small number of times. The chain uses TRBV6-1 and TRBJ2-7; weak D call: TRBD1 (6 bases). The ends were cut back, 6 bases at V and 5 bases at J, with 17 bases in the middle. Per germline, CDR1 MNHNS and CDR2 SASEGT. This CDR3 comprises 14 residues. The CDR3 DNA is TGTGCCAGCAGAGAACAGGGAGTGTCCAACGAGCAGTACTTC. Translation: CASREQGVSNEQYF.

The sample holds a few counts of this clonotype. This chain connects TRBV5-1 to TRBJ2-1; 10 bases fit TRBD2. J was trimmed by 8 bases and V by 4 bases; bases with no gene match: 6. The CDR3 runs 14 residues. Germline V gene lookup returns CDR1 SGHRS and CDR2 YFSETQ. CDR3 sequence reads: CASSPSGSQDEQFF. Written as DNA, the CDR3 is TGCGCCAGCAGCCCTAGCGGGAGTCAGGATGAGCAGTTCTTC.

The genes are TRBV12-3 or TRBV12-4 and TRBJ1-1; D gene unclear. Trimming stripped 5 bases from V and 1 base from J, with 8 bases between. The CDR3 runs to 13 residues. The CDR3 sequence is CASSPGWNTEAFF. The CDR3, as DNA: TGTGCCAGCAGTCCTGGGTGGAACACTGAAGCTTTCTTT.

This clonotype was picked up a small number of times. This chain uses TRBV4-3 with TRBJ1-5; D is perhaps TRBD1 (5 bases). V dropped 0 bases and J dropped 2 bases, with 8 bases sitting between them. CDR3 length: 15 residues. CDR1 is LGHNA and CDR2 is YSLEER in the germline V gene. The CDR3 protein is CASSQDWGGNQPQHF. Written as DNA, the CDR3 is TGCGCCAGCAGCCAAGATTGGGGCGGCAATCAGCCCCAGCATTTT.

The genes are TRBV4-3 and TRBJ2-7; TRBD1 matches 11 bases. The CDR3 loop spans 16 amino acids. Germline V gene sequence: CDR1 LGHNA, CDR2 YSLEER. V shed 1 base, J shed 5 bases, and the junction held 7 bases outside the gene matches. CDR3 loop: CASSQVLGDRGNEQYF. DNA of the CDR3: TGCGCCAGCAGCCAAGTATTGGGGGACAGGGGGAACGAGCAGTACTTC.